The entry that follows covers one T cell receptor (beta chain) sequence. Its matching antigen is unknown. Produced via immunoSEQ multiplex PCR; TCRdb's table is partial and in-frame only. The table includes about 4,300 clones, roughly 60% detected once. Documented treatment: 15 Gy SBRT to primary tumor, nephrectomy 4 weeks later. Nephrectomy followed 15 Gy stereotactic body radiation by 4 weeks. The data were obtained in a study of radiation and T cells in renal cell carcinoma. The study, taken as a whole, reports: Pretreatment tumor biopsies were lacking, so baseline clonotypes are unknown. Top tumor clonotypes rose in blood 2 weeks post-radiation, then contracted.

CDR1 is GTSNPN, CDR2 SVGIG, per germline (reference sequence). The CDR3 length is 12 residues. V was shortened by 2 bases and J by 4 bases, with 8 bases between the two germline ends. The clonotype comes from a woman aged 60-75 years with renal cell carcinoma. The sequencing here drew on tumor tissue, taken from a patient whose treatment included radiotherapy and nephrectomy. The chain uses TRBV30 and TRBJ1-1; D uncertain. The DNA of the CDR3 is TGTGCCTGGAGTTCGAGGTCCACTGAAGCTTTCTTT. Translation gives CAWSSRSTEAFF.